The present TCR beta chain was sequenced within a study of PD-1 blockade in classical Hodgkin lymphoma. Whole-study results and caveats: What drove the repertoire differences, possibly disease activity or prior therapy, has not been defined.

As concerns this clone: Its antigen remains unknown. This sample also contains other DNA sequences that code for the same CDR3.

In every patient, relapse followed autologous stem cell transplantation, while exposure to brentuximab vedotin differed. Investigators isolated CD4+ T cells from thawed PBMCs through magnetic negative selection. The V end was cut by 4 bases, the J end by 0 bases, with 6 bases between. Germline CDR1 and CDR2: SGHRS and YFSETQ. The CDR3 contains 13 residues. The method was immunoSEQ multiplex PCR; TCRdb's version includes in-frame clones alone and lacks a portion of them. The table records roughly 4,400 clones, 87% of them present only once. This sequence originates from a human donor with classical Hodgkin lymphoma. The chain couples TRBV5-1 to TRBJ2-3; D is ambiguous. This specimen was CD4+ T cells from blood, taken at baseline. The chain's CDR3 is CASSRDSTDTQYF. The CDR3 DNA sequence: TGCGCCAGCAGCCGAGACAGCACAGATACGCAGTATTTT.